Described below is a single TCR beta chain sequence and its context. The data were taken from a study of blood T cell repertoires in COVID-19. The data were produced by immunoSEQ multiplex PCR, yet TCRdb's version contains in-frame clones alone and is incomplete. The repertoire holds over 200,000 clones, with around 87% as singletons. The CDR3 loop spans 16 amino acids. CDR1 is SEHNR and CDR2 is FQNEAQ in the germline V gene (reference sequence). V lost 0 bases and J lost 6; bases outside the gene matches: 7. This sequence originates from a man aged 25 to 40 who had been exposed to COVID-19. V is TRBV7-9 and J is TRBJ1-2, with 10 bases aligning to TRBD1. Sequenced material: PBMCs or T cells enriched from blood (not recorded which). CDR3 loop: CASSLAGTGERNGYTF. In DNA form, the CDR3 reads TGTGCCAGCAGCTTAGCGGGGACAGGGGAAAGGAATGGCTACACCTTC.